This T cell receptor (beta chain) emerged from a study of control samples from healthy donors and cancer patients (dated by TCRdb to 2018 to 2021). V and J lose 1 base and 1 base, and a span of 17 bases separates them. The CDR3 measures 18 amino acids from cysteine to phenylalanine. Of all the DNA, just the CDR3 is kept, 54 bases in frame from base 1. From a lookup of the germline V gene (reference sequence), CDR1 and CDR2 are MNHEY and SMNVEV. Library construction relied on the immunoSEQ multiplex PCR assay. Not all clones reach the TCRdb copy of this immuneACCESS table, which keeps in-frame sequences only. Checked studies attribute under half of the gap to unresolved V genes and leave the rest unexplained. This sample comprises about 220,000 clones, about 95% of them detected only once. Jointly, the top ten make up roughly 1.6% of the sample. With respect to this clone: Its binding antigen is unknown. Nothing much larger sits one base from this clone, and base qualities are not available.

Sequenced input: blood. The receptor comes from a man aged 50-60 years in good health. The rearrangement joined TRBV27 to TRBJ1-5, and TRBD1 may be the D gene, going by 6 matching bases. The nucleotide sequence reads as follows: TGTGCCAGCAGTTTATGGGGGGCTTTAGCTGGGAGCAATCAGCCCCAGCATTTT. It translates to CASSLWGALAGSNQPQHF.